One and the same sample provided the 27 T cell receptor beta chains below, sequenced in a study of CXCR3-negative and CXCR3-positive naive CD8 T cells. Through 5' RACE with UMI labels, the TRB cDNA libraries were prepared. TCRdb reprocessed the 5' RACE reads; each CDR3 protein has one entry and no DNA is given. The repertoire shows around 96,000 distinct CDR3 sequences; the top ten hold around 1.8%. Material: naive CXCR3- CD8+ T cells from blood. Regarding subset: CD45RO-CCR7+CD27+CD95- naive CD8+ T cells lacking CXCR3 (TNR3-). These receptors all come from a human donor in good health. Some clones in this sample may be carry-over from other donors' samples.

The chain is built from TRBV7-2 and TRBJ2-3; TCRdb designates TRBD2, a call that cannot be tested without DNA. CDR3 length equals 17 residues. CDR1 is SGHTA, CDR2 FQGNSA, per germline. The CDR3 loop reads CASSAHLLAGVPDTQYF.

CDR3 residues: CASSLVRQGIKNTEAFF. The rearrangement links TRBV13 to TRBJ1-1; with no DNA, the TCRdb D assignment of TRBD1 cannot be verified. CDR3 size: 17 residues. The germline V gene encodes CDR1 PRHDT and CDR2 FYEKMQ (reference sequence).

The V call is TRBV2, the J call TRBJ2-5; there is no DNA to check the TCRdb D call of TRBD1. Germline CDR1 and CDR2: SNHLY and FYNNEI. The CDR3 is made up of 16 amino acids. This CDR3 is CASREYRDRGLETQYF.

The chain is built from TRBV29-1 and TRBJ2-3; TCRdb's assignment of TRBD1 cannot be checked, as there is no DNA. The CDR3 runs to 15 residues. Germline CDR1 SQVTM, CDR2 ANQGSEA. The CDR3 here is CSVDGVRAPPDTQYF.

CDR3 in amino acids: CASKGTASAEEQYF. This sequence joins TRBV6-2 or TRBV6-3 and TRBJ2-7; without DNA, the TCRdb call of TRBD1 cannot be checked. CDR1 is MNHEY and CDR2 is SVGEGT in the germline V gene. CDR3 length equals 14 residues.

The CDR3 loop reads CSVEGSSGEHYNEQFF. The chain is built from TRBV29-1 and TRBJ2-1; the D call of TRBD2 rests on TCRdb alone, since no DNA is present to check it. In germline, CDR1 is SQVTM, CDR2 ANQGSEA. The CDR3 has 16 residues.

The CDR3 protein is CASSPLAGGIDADTQYF. The chain uses TRBV7-9 and TRBJ2-3; the TCRdb D gene call, TRBD1, has no DNA to confirm it. There are 17 residues in the CDR3. From germline, CDR1 is SEHNR and CDR2 FQNEAQ (reference sequence).

CDR3 amino acids: CASSLDNQPQHF. This sequence joins TRBV12-3 or TRBV12-4 and TRBJ1-5. The CDR3 loop spans 12 amino acids.

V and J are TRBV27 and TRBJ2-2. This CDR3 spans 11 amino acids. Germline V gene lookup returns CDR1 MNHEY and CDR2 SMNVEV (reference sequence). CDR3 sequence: CASRGTGELFF.

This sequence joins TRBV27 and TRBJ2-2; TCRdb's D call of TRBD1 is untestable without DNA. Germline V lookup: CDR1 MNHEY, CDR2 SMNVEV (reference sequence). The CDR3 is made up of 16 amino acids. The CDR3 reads CASSFQGGPDTGELFF.

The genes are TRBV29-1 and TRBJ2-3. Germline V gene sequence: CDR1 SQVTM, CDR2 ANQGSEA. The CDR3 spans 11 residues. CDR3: CSVRRPDTQYF.

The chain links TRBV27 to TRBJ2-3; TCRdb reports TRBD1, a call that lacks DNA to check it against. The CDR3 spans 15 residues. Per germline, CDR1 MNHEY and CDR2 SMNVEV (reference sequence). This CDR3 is CASSTRTGPGDTQYF.

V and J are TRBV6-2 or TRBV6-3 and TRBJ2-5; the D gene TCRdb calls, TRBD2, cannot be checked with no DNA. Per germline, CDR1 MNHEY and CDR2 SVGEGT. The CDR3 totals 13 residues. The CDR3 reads CASSRTPLETQYF.

This chain's CDR3 is CASSLGGGYEQYF. The V gene is TRBV13, the J gene TRBJ2-7; the TCRdb call, TRBD1, lacks DNA for checking. The CDR3 contains 13 residues. Germline lookup yields CDR1 PRHDT and CDR2 FYEKMQ (reference sequence).

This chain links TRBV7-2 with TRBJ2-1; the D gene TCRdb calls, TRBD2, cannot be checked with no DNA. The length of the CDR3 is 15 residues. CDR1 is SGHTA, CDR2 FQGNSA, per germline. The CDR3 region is CASSFLAGGNSEQFF.

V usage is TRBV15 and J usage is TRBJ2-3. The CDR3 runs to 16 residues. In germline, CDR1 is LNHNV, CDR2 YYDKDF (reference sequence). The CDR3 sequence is CATSGDGEVSRDTQYF.

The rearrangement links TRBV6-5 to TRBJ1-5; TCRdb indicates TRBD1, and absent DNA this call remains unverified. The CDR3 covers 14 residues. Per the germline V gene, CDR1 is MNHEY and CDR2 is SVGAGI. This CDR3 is CASSPGDTPQPQHF.

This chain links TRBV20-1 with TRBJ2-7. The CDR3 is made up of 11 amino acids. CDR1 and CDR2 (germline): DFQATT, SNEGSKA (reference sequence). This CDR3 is CSASDSYEQYF.

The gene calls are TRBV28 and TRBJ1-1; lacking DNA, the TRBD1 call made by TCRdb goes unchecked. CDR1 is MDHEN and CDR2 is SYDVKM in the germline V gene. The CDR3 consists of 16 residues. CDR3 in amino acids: CASSSRDRELNTEAFF.

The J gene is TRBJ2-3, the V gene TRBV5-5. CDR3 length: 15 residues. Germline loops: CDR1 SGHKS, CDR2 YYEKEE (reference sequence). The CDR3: CASSLGTANTDTQYF.

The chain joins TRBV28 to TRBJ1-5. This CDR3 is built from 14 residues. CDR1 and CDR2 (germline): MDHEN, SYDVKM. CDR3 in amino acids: CASSLWTSNQPQHF.

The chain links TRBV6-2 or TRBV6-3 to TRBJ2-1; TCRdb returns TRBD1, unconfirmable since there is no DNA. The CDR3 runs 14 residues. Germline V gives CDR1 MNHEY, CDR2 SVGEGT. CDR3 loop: CASSPQGAYNEQFF.

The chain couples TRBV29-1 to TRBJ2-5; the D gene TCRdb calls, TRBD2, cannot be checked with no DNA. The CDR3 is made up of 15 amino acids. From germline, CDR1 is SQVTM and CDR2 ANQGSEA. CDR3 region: CSVEAEGVGPETQYF. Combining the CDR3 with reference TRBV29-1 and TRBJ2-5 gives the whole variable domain SAVISQKPSRDICQRGTSLTIQCQVDSQVTMMFWYRQQPGQSLTLIATANQGSEATYESGFVIDKFPISRPNLTFSTLTVSNMSPEDSSIYLCSVEAEGVGPETQYFGPGTRLLVL.

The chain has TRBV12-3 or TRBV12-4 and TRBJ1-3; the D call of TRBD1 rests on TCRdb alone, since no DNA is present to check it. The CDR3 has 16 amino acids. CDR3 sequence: CASSLRVHFSGNTIYF.

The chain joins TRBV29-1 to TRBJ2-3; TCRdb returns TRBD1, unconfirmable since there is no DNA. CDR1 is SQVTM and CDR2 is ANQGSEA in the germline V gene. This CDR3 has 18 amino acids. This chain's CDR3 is CSVYFMAPAVAAADTQYF.

The CDR3 is CASQMVGGRQPQHF. V is TRBV7-2 and J is TRBJ1-5; absent DNA, TCRdb's TRBD1 call cannot be checked. This CDR3 comprises 14 residues. Germline V gene sequence: CDR1 SGHTA, CDR2 FQGNSA.

This chain's CDR3 is CASSLGATNTGELFF. The chain employs TRBV7-7 and TRBJ2-2; the D call from TCRdb, TRBD1, cannot be confirmed without DNA. The germline CDR1 and CDR2 sequences are SSHAT and FNYEAQ (reference sequence). The CDR3 is 15 amino acids.